These 21 T cell receptor beta chains were all obtained from the same sample, sequenced in a study of shared clonotypes between healthy human individuals (dated by TCRdb to 2019 to 2021). Library generation was performed with the immunoSEQ multiplex PCR assay. The source is immuneACCESS, and TCRdb retained only in-frame sequences with V and J called. Part of the clones is not carried over; for the studies checked, unresolved V genes explain less than half of this, and the remainder is unexplained. This sample has about 2.4 million clones in its table, and around nine tenths of those were observed once. 0.14% of the sample lies in the top ten. Sequences were obtained from naive CD4+ T cells sorted from blood. The cell subset or site tag for this specimen amounts to: CD45RA+ positively selected. The receptor set was obtained from a man younger than 35 in good health.

The V gene is TRBV7-2, the J gene TRBJ1-5; tentatively, D is TRBD1 (5 bases). Germline CDR1 SGHTA, CDR2 FQGNSA. Deletions cut 1 base from V and 6 bases from J, with 13 bases between. This CDR3 has 15 amino acids. CDR3 sequence reads: CASSLEGINSQPQHF. The CDR3 nucleotides are TGTGCCAGCAGCTTAGAGGGGATCAATAGTCAGCCCCAGCATTTT.

J is TRBJ2-7 and V is TRBV18; 11 bases align to TRBD2. CDR3 length: 14 amino acids. V was pared by 6 bases and J by 6 bases, with 7 bases of the junction left unmatched. Germline CDR1 and CDR2: KGHSH and LQKENI. The CDR3 reads CASSSLAGDGEQYF. The CDR3 DNA reads TGTGCCAGCTCGTCACTAGCGGGAGACGGCGAGCAGTACTTC.

This clone occurred once. V usage is TRBV7-2 and J usage is TRBJ2-6; TRBD1 aligns across 8 bases. Looked up from germline, CDR1 is SGHTA and CDR2 is FQGNSA. The CDR3 contains 17 residues. J gave up 1 base and V 5 bases, and 7 bases lay outside the gene matches. The CDR3 DNA follows: TGTGCCAGCAGCCAGGGGGCGCTCATTTCTGGGGCCAACGTCCTGACTTTC. Residues: CASSQGALISGANVLTF.

Concerning this clone itself: A read error may produce the germline difference seen at one junction end. Other DNA sequences within the sample encode an identical CDR3. The chain is built from TRBV19 and TRBJ2-2; D ambiguous. This CDR3 is 16 amino acids long. Germline V gives CDR1 LNHDA, CDR2 SQIVND (reference sequence). CDR3 sequence reads: CASSIKTPMNTGELFF. The DNA of the CDR3 is TGTGCCAGCAGTATTAAGACACCAATGAACACCGGGGAGCTGTTTTTT.

The chain has TRBV7-9 and TRBJ1-3, with 7 bases that match TRBD1. The V gene end was trimmed by 5 bases and the J gene end by 0 bases; junction bases not matched to a gene: 7. The CDR3 loop spans 16 amino acids. The germline gives CDR1 SEHNR, CDR2 FQNEAQ (reference sequence). CDR3 sequence reads: CASSPWDRRSGNTIYF. The DNA for the CDR3 is TGTGCCAGCAGCCCCTGGGACAGACGCTCTGGAAACACCATATATTTT.

The chain carries TRBV5-1 and TRBJ2-1; TRBD1 matches at 9 bases. V was pared by 3 bases and J by 9 bases, with 13 bases of the junction left unmatched. Germline V gene lookup returns CDR1 SGHRS and CDR2 YFSETQ. The CDR3 sequence is 16 residues long. The CDR3 here is CASSSRRGTGIGEQFF. CDR3 bases: TGCGCCAGCAGCTCTCGCAGGGGGACAGGGATCGGTGAGCAGTTCTTC. Using reference TRBV5-1 and TRBJ2-1 for the parts outside the CDR3, the full variable domain is KAGVTQTPRYLIKTRGQQVTLSCSPISGHRSVSWYQQTPGQGLQFLFEYFSETQRNKGNFPGRFSGRQFSNSRSEMNVSTLELGDSALYLCASSSRRGTGIGEQFFGPGTRLTVL.

The count of this clone is one. The genes are TRBV5-4 and TRBJ2-5; 9 bases are a match to TRBD1. The CDR3 runs to 16 residues. V was clipped by 3 bases and J by 5 bases; unmatched bases: 11. Looked up from germline, CDR1 is SGHNT and CDR2 is YYREEE (reference sequence). The CDR3 here is CASSSAPTGGQETQYF. In DNA form, the CDR3 reads TGTGCCAGCAGCTCTGCACCTACAGGGGGCCAGGAGACCCAGTACTTC.

This CDR3 reads CASSITGSATPEAFF. CDR3 sequence (DNA): TGTGCCAGCAGCATCACCGGGTCTGCGACCCCTGAAGCTTTCTTT. The chain combines TRBV9 with TRBJ1-1; D is ambiguous. The germline V gene has CDR1 SGDLS and CDR2 YYNGEE. The CDR3 contains 15 residues. V shed 4 bases and J shed 6 bases, with 19 bases lying between them. The full variable domain, completed using reference TRBV9 and TRBJ1-1, is DSGVTQTPKHLITATGQRVTLRCSPRSGDLSVYWYQQSLDQGLQFLIQYYNGEERAKGNILERFSAQQFPDLHSELNLSSLELGDSALYFCASSITGSATPEAFFGQGTRLTVV.

In regard to this clone: Other nucleotide sequences from this sample produce the same CDR3. The chain joins TRBV18 to TRBJ2-1; 8 bases line up with TRBD1. Germline lookup yields CDR1 KGHSH and CDR2 LQKENI. V was clipped by 4 bases and J by 8 bases; unmatched bases: 7. The length of the CDR3 is 14 residues. The CDR3 DNA reads TGTGCCAGCTCACGTGGACAGGGTGGCGATGAGCAGTTCTTC. It is translated as CASSRGQGGDEQFF.

The gene calls are TRBV5-6 and TRBJ1-4, with D perhaps matching TRBD1 (6 bases). The germline V gene encodes CDR1 SGHDT and CDR2 YYEEEE. V lost 6 bases and J lost 2, with 14 bases in between. The CDR3 sequence is 15 residues long. DNA for the CDR3: TGTGCCAGCATGATCGGGGGCCGGACTAATGAAAAACTGTTTTTT. It encodes CASMIGGRTNEKLFF.

Notes on this clone: Additional DNA sequences in this sample encode the identical CDR3. The gene calls are TRBV19 and TRBJ2-7, with TRBD1 identical over 9 bases. Trimming took 4 bases from V and 0 from J; bases not matched to a gene: 4. This CDR3 spans 15 amino acids. Germline-derived CDR1 and CDR2 are LNHDA and SQIVND (reference sequence). This CDR3 reads CASSTGTGSSYEQYF. The CDR3 nucleotides are TGTGCCAGTAGTACCGGGACAGGGAGCTCCTACGAGCAGTACTTC.

The chain couples TRBV29-1 to TRBJ2-3; D unclear. This CDR3 is built from 12 residues. Germline V gene lookup returns CDR1 SQVTM and CDR2 ANQGSEA. V gave up 6 bases and J gave up 2 bases, with 9 bases separating them. DNA for the CDR3: TGCAGCGTAAAAAGGAACACAGATACGCAGTATTTT. Amino acid sequence: CSVKRNTDTQYF.

This sequence joins TRBV27 and TRBJ1-3, with D possibly matching TRBD1 (5 bases). Germline V CDR1 and CDR2: MNHEY, SMNVEV (reference sequence). Trimming stripped 6 bases from V and 0 bases from J, with 21 bases between. This CDR3 has 18 residues. The DNA for the CDR3 is TGTGCCAGCAGCCCACAGGAGCCCGGCCGATTCTCTGGAAACACCATATATTTT. This gives the protein CASSPQEPGRFSGNTIYF.

The chain employs TRBV6-1 and TRBJ1-2; 9 bases fit TRBD1. The CDR3 consists of 14 residues. Trimming cost V 4 bases and J 7 bases; bases outside gene matches: 7. Germline V lookup: CDR1 MNHNS, CDR2 SASEGT. The CDR3 here is CASSVKQGAGGYTF. The CDR3 DNA reads as TGTGCCAGCAGTGTAAAACAGGGGGCCGGTGGCTACACCTTC.

Concerning this clone: An end of the junction differs from the germline gene, which may be a read error. The rearrangement uses TRBV19 and TRBJ1-1; unclear D gene. CDR3 length equals 17 residues. Germline V CDR1 and CDR2: LNHDA, SQIVND (reference sequence). In nucleotides, the CDR3 is TGTGCCAGCAGTAGTGATCCACCGATCGGACGAGACACTGAAGCTTTCTTT. Protein sequence: CASSSDPPIGRDTEAFF.

Concerning this clone: The same CDR3 also results from other DNA sequences found in this sample. CDR3 protein: CASSSGQGTSYEQYF. CDR3 in DNA: TGTGCCAGCAGCTCAGGACAGGGGACGTCCTACGAGCAGTACTTC. The chain combines TRBV7-2 with TRBJ2-7, with 9 bases fitting TRBD1. The CDR3 loop spans 15 amino acids. V gave up 4 bases and J gave up 1 base; unmatched junction bases: 5. The germline CDR1 and CDR2 sequences are SGHTA and FQGNSA.

The chain joins TRBV29-1 to TRBJ2-6; D call uncertain. Trimming cost V 7 bases and J 0 bases, with 10 bases left between them. The CDR3 contains 14 residues. Germline V gene sequence: CDR1 SQVTM, CDR2 ANQGSEA. CDR3 nucleotide sequence: TGCAGCGCCTCGGAGAGCTCTGGGGCCAACGTCCTGACTTTC. Amino acid sequence: CSASESSGANVLTF.

Only one count was recorded for this clone. The J gene is TRBJ2-6, the V gene TRBV18, with D unresolved. The germline CDR1 and CDR2 sequences are KGHSH and LQKENI. The CDR3 sequence is 16 residues long. Trimming took off 2 bases at V and 0 bases at J, with 8 bases between the two ends. The CDR3 nucleotides are TGTGCCAGCTCACCATTCCAGACCTCTGGGGCCAACGTCCTGACTTTC. It yields the protein CASSPFQTSGANVLTF.

The V gene is TRBV7-8, the J gene TRBJ2-7; D might be TRBD1 or TRBD2, each matching 6 bases. V was pared by 6 bases and J by 7 bases, with 19 bases between. The CDR3 loop spans 14 amino acids. CDR1 and CDR2 from the germline V gene are SGHVS and FQNEAQ. This chain's CDR3 is CASRPSGAIQEQYF. The CDR3 coding sequence is TGTGCCAGCAGGCCCTCGGGGGCTATTCAGGAGCAGTACTTC. Filled out from reference TRBV7-8 and TRBJ2-7, the complete variable domain reads GAGVSQSPRYKVAKRGQDVALRCDPISGHVSLFWYQQALGQGPEFLTYFQNEAQLDKSGLPSDRFFAERPEGSVSTLKIQRTQQEDSAVYLCASRPSGAIQEQYFGPGTRLTVT.

This CDR3 reads CASSAGTRTTNTEAFF. Written as DNA, the CDR3 is TGTGCCAGCAGTGCCGGGACACGAACCACGAACACTGAAGCTTTCTTT. This chain uses TRBV5-4 with TRBJ1-1; possibly TRBD1 for D (6 bases). The V end lost 5 bases, the J end lost 1 base, and 18 bases lay between the germline ends. The CDR3 extends over 16 amino acids. Germline lookup yields CDR1 SGHNT and CDR2 YYREEE (reference sequence).

This clone was seen only once. The chain combines TRBV7-9 with TRBJ2-2; 7 positions match TRBD1. V lost 4 bases, J lost 1 base, and 3 bases stayed unmatched. This CDR3 has 15 amino acids. The V gene's germline CDR1 is SEHNR and CDR2 FQNEAQ (reference sequence). This CDR3 reads CASSSGQRNTGELFF. For the CDR3, the DNA is TGTGCCAGCAGCTCGGGACAGAGGAACACCGGGGAGCTGTTTTTT.